These 28 T cell receptor beta chains share one sample of origin, sequenced in a study of cytomegalovirus exposure and HLA in healthy donors (dated by TCRdb to 2015 to 2018). Libraries were built with the immunoSEQ multiplex PCR assay. For the multiplex PCR, a mixture combining 60 forward primers for TCR Vbeta segments and 13 reverse primers for TCR Jbeta segments was used. TCRdb retrieved this table from immuneACCESS and kept in-frame rearrangements only. Not all clones are present; in checked studies, unresolved V genes account for under half, and no reason is known for the remainder. The sample table contains some 120,000 clones; only one count was recorded for over 70% of them. The top ten clonotypes cover 1.6% of the sample. Material for sequencing was PBMCs. Receptors originate from a young woman in good health and CMV-seronegative.

This clone was recorded once. CDR3: CAAGPSSYEQYF. The CDR3 DNA reads as TGTGCAGCGGGGCCGAGCTCCTACGAGCAGTACTTC. The rearrangement joins TRBV7-8 to TRBJ2-7, with 7 nucleotides matching TRBD2. CDR3 length: 12 amino acids. Germline-derived CDR1 and CDR2 are SGHVS and FQNEAQ.

The gene calls are TRBV6-6 and TRBJ2-1, with D possibly being TRBD2 (5 bases). This CDR3 has 15 residues. CDR1 is MNHNY, CDR2 SVGAGI, per germline (reference sequence). V was shortened by 5 bases and J by 9 bases, with 20 bases between the two germline ends. CDR3 amino acids: CASSLLRIGGGEQFF. Here the CDR3 DNA reads TGTGCCAGCAGTCTTCTGAGGATCGGAGGTGGTGAGCAGTTCTTC.

The chain joins TRBV27 to TRBJ1-1; D possibly corresponds to TRBD1 (5 bases). CDR1 is MNHEY and CDR2 is SMNVEV in the germline V gene (reference sequence). The CDR3 loop spans 15 amino acids. The ends were cut back, 5 bases at V and 1 base at J, with 14 bases in the middle. DNA of the CDR3: TGTGCCAGCAGTGCCCTACTCGGGGGGAACACTGAAGCTTTCTTT. It codes for CASSALLGGNTEAFF.

Worth noting for this clone: The junction does not match germline at one end; this may be a read error. The same CDR3 can be traced to other DNA sequences in this sample. The chain combines TRBV28 with TRBJ1-1; D is uncertain. The CDR3 loop spans 15 amino acids. Per germline, CDR1 MDHEN and CDR2 SYDVKM. The CDR3 bases are TGTGCCAGCAGTTTATGGGGCGTACCGAACACTGAGGCTTTCTTT. Amino acids: CASSLWGVPNTEAFF.

This chain joins TRBV10-3 and TRBJ1-2; 10 bases line up with TRBD1. V was clipped by 10 bases and J by 6 bases; unmatched bases: 2. The CDR3 runs 11 residues. The germline V gene encodes CDR1 ENHRY and CDR2 SYGVKD. CDR3 protein: CATGTGDGYTF. DNA of the CDR3: TGTGCCACCGGGACAGGGGATGGCTACACCTTC.

This clone was seen more than once but under ten times. J is TRBJ2-5 and V is TRBV7-9; perhaps TRBD1 as D (5 bases). The CDR3 sequence is 15 residues long. V lost 1 base and J lost 2, with 11 bases in between. Germline V gene sequence: CDR1 SEHNR, CDR2 FQNEAQ (reference sequence). The CDR3 region has the DNA TGTGCCAGCAGCTTAGAGGGGTTGATACAAGAGACCCAGTACTTC. It yields the protein CASSLEGLIQETQYF. Based on the CDR3 plus reference TRBV7-9 and TRBJ2-5, the full variable domain is DTGVSQNPRHKITKRGQNVTFRCDPISEHNRLYWYRQTLGQGPEFLTYFQNEAQLEKSRLLSDRFSAERPKGSFSTLEIQRTEQGDSAMYLCASSLEGLIQETQYFGPGTRLLVL.

The chain is built from TRBV27 and TRBJ1-1; 9 nucleotides agree with TRBD1. The CDR3 spans 16 residues. The germline gives CDR1 MNHEY, CDR2 SMNVEV (reference sequence). The V segment lost 6 bases and the J segment 0 bases; nucleotides outside the gene matches: 8. The CDR3 DNA reads as TGTGCCAGCAGCCAGGGACAGGGCCTCATGAACACTGAAGCTTTCTTT. This gives the protein CASSQGQGLMNTEAFF.

Of note for this clone: The conserved final phenylalanine or tryptophan is absent from the CDR3, which likely points to a read error. J is TRBJ2-3 and V is TRBV25-1, with 11 bases identical to TRBD2. V shed 5 bases and J 1 base; nucleotides not matched to a gene: 5. The length of the CDR3 is 16 residues. Germline CDR1 reads MGHDK; CDR2 reads SYGVNS. CDR3 coding DNA: TGTGCCAGCAGTACCCAGACTAGCGGGGGCACAGATACGCAGTATGTT. Translating gives CASSTQTSGGTDTQYV.

The rearrangement uses TRBV19 and TRBJ1-1, with 7 bases aligning to TRBD1. CDR3 length: 15 amino acids. Germline trimming cut 7 bases from V and 1 base from J; bases unmatched to any gene: 9. Germline V lookup: CDR1 LNHDA, CDR2 SQIVND (reference sequence). CDR3 bases: TGTGCCAGTAAAGGGGCGAGACAGGGGAACACTGAAGCTTTCTTT. As protein: CASKGARQGNTEAFF.

J is TRBJ1-4 and V is TRBV28; 7 bases align to TRBD1. The V segment lost 5 bases and the J segment 0 bases; nucleotides outside the gene matches: 6. Germline V gene lookup returns CDR1 MDHEN and CDR2 SYDVKM. The length of the CDR3 is 16 residues. The CDR3 nucleotides are TGTGCCAGCAGTAGACAGGGTGGGTCAACTAATGAAAAACTGTTTTTT. It yields the protein CASSRQGGSTNEKLFF.

The chain joins TRBV5-4 to TRBJ1-4; 7 positions match TRBD1. CDR3 length equals 14 residues. J gave up 0 bases and V 4 bases, and 0 bases lay outside the gene matches. Germline lookup yields CDR1 SGHNT and CDR2 YYREEE (reference sequence). Here the CDR3 DNA reads TGTGCCAGCAGCACAGGGGCAACTAATGAAAAACTGTTTTTT. Translating gives CASSTGATNEKLFF.

The CDR3 DNA sequence: TGTGCCAGCAGTTCAAGACAGGGAATTGAAGCTTTCTTT. This sequence encodes CASSSRQGIEAFF. J is TRBJ1-1 and V is TRBV7-9; 7 bases are shared with TRBD1. Germline V CDR1 and CDR2: SEHNR, FQNEAQ (reference sequence). The CDR3 loop spans 13 amino acids. Trimming removed 6 bases from V and 7 bases from J; junction bases left unmatched: 8.

DNA for the CDR3: TGTGCCAGCAGTTTACTTATCTCTGGGGCCAACGTCCTGACTTTC. This gives the protein CASSLLISGANVLTF. The chain employs TRBV27 and TRBJ2-6, with D unclear. Trimming cost V 2 bases and J 0 bases, with 5 bases left between them. The CDR3 totals 15 residues. Germline-derived CDR1 and CDR2 are MNHEY and SMNVEV (reference sequence).

This clone turned up a few times. The rearrangement links TRBV9 to TRBJ1-2; D remains ambiguous. V was pared by 0 bases and J by 2 bases, with 8 bases between. The length of the CDR3 is 14 residues. CDR1 and CDR2 from the germline V gene are SGDLS and YYNGEE. The CDR3 spells CASSVDAGNYGYTF. The CDR3 DNA follows: TGTGCCAGCAGCGTAGACGCGGGGAACTATGGCTACACCTTC.

V gene TRBV28 combines with J gene TRBJ1-1, with 9 bases aligning to TRBD1. CDR3 length: 15 residues. From germline, CDR1 is MDHEN and CDR2 SYDVKM. Trimming removed 5 bases from V and 1 base from J; junction bases left unmatched: 5. This chain's CDR3 is CASSVTGQGNTEAFF. In DNA form, the CDR3 reads TGTGCCAGCAGTGTTACGGGACAGGGGAACACTGAAGCTTTCTTT. The complete variable domain, with remaining parts taken from reference TRBV28 and TRBJ1-1, reads DVKVTQSSRYLVKRTGEKVFLECVQDMDHENMFWYRQDPGLGLRLIYFSYDVKMKEKGDIPEGYSVSREKKERFSLILESASTNQTSMYLCASSVTGQGNTEAFFGQGTRLTVV.

The chain has TRBV6-5 and TRBJ2-7, with 8 positions matching TRBD2. The CDR3 length is 15 residues. The V gene's germline CDR1 is MNHEY and CDR2 SVGAGI. V was clipped by 5 bases and J by 0 bases; unmatched bases: 6. The CDR3 loop reads CASSPRGGPSYEQYF. As DNA, the CDR3 is TGTGCCAGCAGTCCACGGGGGGGGCCCTCCTACGAGCAGTACTTC.

The chain uses TRBV9 and TRBJ2-2; 7 bases line up with TRBD1. The CDR3 runs to 17 residues. V was clipped by 0 bases and J by 3 bases; unmatched bases: 8. Germline assignment: CDR1 SGDLS and CDR2 YYNGEE. CDR3 nucleotides: TGTGCCAGCAGCGTAGCATCAACCGGGACAGACACCGGGGAGCTGTTTTTT. This translates into CASSVASTGTDTGELFF.

The chain combines TRBV2 with TRBJ2-2, with TRBD2 as a possible D gene (6 bases). Trimming removed 4 bases at V and 9 bases at J, with 9 bases between. There are 12 residues in the CDR3. Germline V lookup: CDR1 SNHLY, CDR2 FYNNEI. CDR3 loop: CASSGRDWELFF. CDR3 DNA: TGTGCCAGCAGTGGGAGGGATTGGGAGCTGTTTTTT.

The gene calls are TRBV7-2 and TRBJ1-3; D is possibly TRBD1 (6 bases). In germline, CDR1 is SGHTA, CDR2 FQGNSA. V lost 5 bases, J lost 0 bases, and 8 bases lay in between. This CDR3 has 14 residues. CDR3 in amino acids: CASSTQGSGNTIYF. DNA for the CDR3: TGTGCCAGCAGCACACAGGGCTCTGGAAACACCATATATTTT.

Here the CDR3 DNA reads TGCGCCAGCAGCTTGGGGATCCGGGATACTGAAGCTTTCTTT. Its protein is CASSLGIRDTEAFF. The rearrangement links TRBV5-1 to TRBJ1-1; D gene ambiguous. The V and J ends lost 0 bases and 5 bases respectively, with 11 bases between them. Germline V CDR1 and CDR2: SGHRS, YFSETQ. This CDR3 has 14 residues.

This chain connects TRBV5-1 to TRBJ2-7, with 8 bases identical to TRBD1. The V gene end was trimmed by 2 bases and the J gene end by 1 base; junction bases not matched to a gene: 5. Germline V gives CDR1 SGHRS, CDR2 YFSETQ. The CDR3 is 15 amino acids. The CDR3 sequence: CASSLDRDRSYEQYF. Here the CDR3 DNA reads TGCGCCAGCAGCTTAGACCGGGACAGGTCCTACGAGCAGTACTTC.

V usage is TRBV29-1 and J usage is TRBJ1-4, with TRBD1 as a possible D gene (6 bases). The CDR3 extends over 13 amino acids. V was cut by 6 bases and J by 8 bases, with 16 bases left in between. Germline CDR1 SQVTM, CDR2 ANQGSEA. This chain's CDR3 is CSVGRGAGEKLFF. The CDR3 region has the DNA TGCAGCGTGGGACGGGGGGCTGGAGAAAAACTGTTTTTT.

The rearrangement uses TRBV30 and TRBJ1-5, with 7 bases identical to TRBD1. J was trimmed by 0 bases and V by 2 bases; bases with no gene match: 4. Per the germline V gene, CDR1 is GTSNPN and CDR2 is SVGIG (reference sequence). The CDR3 is 15 amino acids. Here the CDR3 reads CAWSPRGFSNQPQHF. The CDR3 DNA reads TGTGCCTGGAGTCCCAGGGGGTTTAGCAATCAGCCCCAGCATTTT.

The chain has TRBV29-1 and TRBJ1-1; no clear D gene. CDR1 is SQVTM and CDR2 is ANQGSEA in the germline V gene. V was shortened by 1 base and J by 7 bases, with 13 bases between the two germline ends. This CDR3 contains 13 residues. Written as DNA, the CDR3 is TGCAGCGTTGAAGGGTGGAGTCGCGGTGAAGCTTTCTTT. Translating it yields CSVEGWSRGEAFF.

This clone was counted once. The rearrangement links TRBV5-1 to TRBJ1-6; no reliable D call. Germline V gene data show CDR1 as SGHRS and CDR2 as YFSETQ. Trimming stripped 0 bases from V and 6 bases from J, with 7 bases between. CDR3 length: 14 residues. The CDR3 here is CASSLVLSNSPLHF. As DNA, the CDR3 is TGCGCCAGCAGCTTGGTACTGAGTAATTCACCCCTCCACTTT.

J is TRBJ2-7 and V is TRBV28, with D perhaps matching TRBD1 (6 bases). V lost 6 bases, J lost 2 bases, and 8 bases lay in between. Per the germline V gene, CDR1 is MDHEN and CDR2 is SYDVKM. The CDR3 has 12 amino acids. The CDR3 region is CASRTGPYEQYF. The CDR3 DNA reads TGTGCCAGCAGGACAGGTCCCTACGAGCAGTACTTC.

This clone was counted a few times. The chain uses TRBV6-1 and TRBJ2-7, with TRBD1 as a possible D gene (6 bases). Trimming stripped 8 bases from V and 3 bases from J, with 14 bases between. CDR1 and CDR2 from the germline V gene are MNHNS and SASEGT. The CDR3 sequence is 13 residues long. Here the CDR3 DNA reads TGTGCCAGCCTGAGGGACAACGGCTACGAGCAGTACTTC. Its protein product is CASLRDNGYEQYF.

The rearrangement uses TRBV29-1 and TRBJ1-1, with 9 bases aligning to TRBD1. Germline CDR1 is SQVTM and CDR2 is ANQGSEA. This CDR3 comprises 14 residues. With 6 bases clipped from V and 0 bases from J, the junction kept 5 bases outside the gene matches. The CDR3 is CSVQTGGLNTEAFF. CDR3 DNA: TGCAGCGTGCAAACAGGGGGCCTGAACACTGAAGCTTTCTTT.